This T cell receptor (beta chain) originates from a study of blood T cell repertoires in COVID-19. Background on the study: From T cells, B-cell-depleted T cells, or PBMCs came the material, which was cDNA or gDNA.

Generated by immunoSEQ multiplex PCR, the TCRdb table keeps only in-frame clones and is missing some. This sample yields about 68,000 clones, of which about 86% are seen a single time; more than 3.5% belongs to the top ten. V was trimmed by 8 bases and J by 3 bases, leaving 19 bases between them. Germline V lookup: CDR1 LNHNV, CDR2 YYDKDF (reference sequence). The CDR3 spans 15 residues. This clonotype originated in a man in his fifties with acute or convalescent COVID-19. Sequencing was performed on peripheral blood. The V call is TRBV15, the J call TRBJ1-1, with a tentative D call TRBD1 (5 bases). DNA for the CDR3: TGTGCCACCCGGCAGGGTGCCGCAGATTACACTGAAGCTTTCTTT. Translated: CATRQGAADYTEAFF.